Detailed here is one T cell receptor (beta chain). The source of the sample is a study of blood T cell repertoires in COVID-19. The V and J ends lost 5 bases and 4 bases respectively, with 15 bases between them. CDR1 and CDR2 from the germline V gene are SGHVS and FNYEAQ. CDR3 length: 15 amino acids. Assay used: immunoSEQ multiplex PCR; TCRdb lists only in-frame clones, some missing. The data show about 170,000 clones, around 80% seen once. This sequence joins TRBV7-6 and TRBJ1-3, with D possibly being TRBD1 (6 bases). The source material was peripheral blood. The TCR was taken from a woman between 65 and 79 years old who had recovered from COVID-19. CDR3 sequence reads: CASSQTRGYGNTIYF. For the CDR3, the DNA is TGTGCCAGCAGCCAGACCAGGGGTTACGGAAACACCATATATTTT.